This is a list of T cell receptor beta chains from one sample in a study of OX40 agonist ivuxolimab in advanced cancers. Sequencing used immunoSEQ multiplex PCR; TCRdb keeps in-frame clones, though not all of them. The table has about 79,000 clones, 81% seen once. The starting material was CD4+ or CD8+ T cells sorted from blood, obtained in a trial of the OX40 agonist ivuxolimab. The receptors shown here come from an adult with an advanced solid tumor such as melanoma, head and neck, liver or kidney cancer. The CDR3 runs from the conserved cysteine through the conserved F or W. A D gene is named only where the DNA matches it firmly. The size field is filled for only some rows; it gives once, few, many or a size class.

V gene	J gene	clone size	D gene	CDR3 protein
TRBV2	TRBJ1-2	.	.	CASSELRLSTFNYGYTF
TRBV7-9	TRBJ2-1	.	.	CASSDAPHNEQFF
TRBV6-1	TRBJ2-6	.	.	CASSERGSGANVLTF
TRBV15	TRBJ1-5	.	.	CATSELALYSNQPQHF
TRBV5-4	TRBJ1-1	.	TRBD1	CASSSSTGGGTEAFF
TRBV9	TRBJ2-7	few	TRBD2	CASSVGLAGGYYEQYF
TRBV6-5	TRBJ2-1	.	.	CASSYSPLGWGEQFF
TRBV6-5	TRBJ2-7	.	TRBD1	CASSYQTGDPYEQYF
TRBV6-1	TRBJ1-3	.	TRBD1	CASRDRAGNTIYF
TRBV9	TRBJ1-4	.	TRBD1	CASSVGVGTGNEKLFF
TRBV7-8	TRBJ1-1	.	.	CASSSDMNTEAFF
TRBV23-1	TRBJ2-4	.	TRBD1	CASSHPDRAAQNIQYF
TRBV5-1	TRBJ1-5	.	TRBD1	CASTQGGFRDQPQHF
TRBV29-1	TRBJ2-5	.	TRBD1	CSVGTGQRETQYF
TRBV6-6	TRBJ2-5	.	.	CASSFRDQETQYF
TRBV5-1	TRBJ2-3	.	TRBD1	CASSPLAPGQGDYTQYF
TRBV10-3	TRBJ1-2	few	.	CAISESFGQGNYGYTF
TRBV7-2	TRBJ1-1	.	.	CASRFPRSGDTEAFF
TRBV6-5	TRBJ1-2	.	TRBD1	CASSRGPYAGYTF
TRBV7-7	TRBJ2-6	.	.	CASSLTWPQSRANVLTF
TRBV27	TRBJ1-5	.	.	CASSPRLGAGNQPQHF
TRBV6-6	TRBJ1-2	.	.	CASSYSRGYGYTF
TRBV7-6	TRBJ1-1	.	.	CASSLDSPNTEAFF
TRBV4-1	TRBJ1-2	few	TRBD1	CASSLYPGTEPEVHGYTF
TRBV25-1	TRBJ2-1	.	.	CASSGTGHEQFF
TRBV27	TRBJ1-1	.	.	CASRRGSTEAFF
TRBV6-5	TRBJ2-5	.	.	CASSYSVQGTEETQYF
TRBV5-1	TRBJ1-6	.	TRBD1	CASSRDRDYNSPLHF
TRBV5-1	TRBJ2-7	.	.	CASSLGAGMSYEQYF
TRBV5-1	TRBJ2-5	.	TRBD1	CASSLNRGETQYF
TRBV6-1	TRBJ1-5	.	.	CASSEDRTENQPQHF